The 18 T cell receptor beta chains below all came from one sample that was sequenced in a study of control samples from healthy donors and cancer patients. Generated by immunoSEQ multiplex PCR, the TCRdb table keeps only in-frame clones and is missing some. The sample shows around 30,000 clones, 85% to 95% of them seen only once. Sequenced material: PBMCs. The receptors come from a man aged 35-49 years with colorectal cancer.

J is TRBJ1-5 and V is TRBV18; possibly TRBD1 for D (5 bases). The V end lost 3 bases, the J end lost 3 bases, and 15 bases lay between the germline ends. Per germline, CDR1 KGHSH and CDR2 LQKENI. The CDR3 runs 16 residues. CDR3 loop: CASSPGEGAFNQPQHF. The CDR3, as DNA: TGTGCCAGCTCACCTGGGGAAGGGGCGTTCAATCAGCCCCAGCATTTT.

The chain employs TRBV5-1 and TRBJ2-3; the match to TRBD2 covers 11 bases. This CDR3 is built from 18 residues. The V and J ends lost 4 bases and 0 bases, in that order; junction bases with no gene match: 10. Germline CDR1 reads SGHRS; CDR2 reads YFSETQ. The CDR3 DNA follows: TGCGCCAGCAGCGGGCGGGCTAGCGGGGGGAAGAGCACAGATACGCAGTATTTT. This gives the protein CASSGRASGGKSTDTQYF.

CDR3 bases: TGTGCCAGCAGTCTGGGCGAGGGCACTGAAGCTTTCTTT. It specifies CASSLGEGTEAFF. V gene TRBV12-3 or TRBV12-4 combines with J gene TRBJ1-1; D gene unclear. This CDR3 has 13 residues. V lost 5 bases and J 4 bases, leaving 11 bases between the germline ends.

The chain combines TRBV6-2 or TRBV6-3 with TRBJ1-5, with TRBD1 matching 9 bases. Trimming at V came to 0 bases and at J to 0 bases, leaving 3 bases not matched to a gene. Germline values: CDR1 MNHEY, CDR2 SVGEGT. CDR3 length: 17 amino acids. The CDR3 sequence: CASSYSGTGNSNQPQHF. The DNA for the CDR3 is TGTGCCAGCAGTTACTCGGGGACAGGGAATAGCAATCAGCCCCAGCATTTT.

The rearrangement uses TRBV12-1 and TRBJ2-7; the D call of TRBD2 is as the table states it, not checked on the DNA. TRBV12-1 is reported as a pseudogene. The CDR3 extends over 18 amino acids. The CDR3 loop is CASSFPGGDFTQIYEQYF. CDR3 in DNA: TGTGCCAGCAGCTTTCCGGGAGGCGACTTCACCCAGATTTACGAGCAGTACTTC.

V usage is TRBV3-1 (or the pseudogene TRBV3-2) and J usage is TRBJ1-2; D is ambiguous. V was trimmed by 1 base and J by 5 bases, leaving 8 bases between them. The germline CDR1 and CDR2 sequences are LGHDT and YNNKEL (reference sequence). The CDR3 totals 13 residues. CDR3 nucleotide sequence: TGTGCCAGCAGCCAAGCCGCGGTGTATGGCTACACCTTC. It is translated as CASSQAAVYGYTF.

This chain uses TRBV30 with TRBJ1-1; 7 bases are shared with TRBD1. There are 13 residues in the CDR3. The V gene end was trimmed by 1 base and the J gene end by 1 base; junction bases not matched to a gene: 0. Germline V gene data show CDR1 as GTSNPN and CDR2 as SVGIG (reference sequence). In DNA form, the CDR3 reads TGTGCCTGGAGTGGGGACAGGAACACTGAAGCTTTCTTT. Protein sequence: CAWSGDRNTEAFF.

The chain uses TRBV10-2 and TRBJ1-4; D is possibly TRBD1 (5 bases). V lost 3 bases to trimming and J lost 7 bases, with 12 bases between them. Germline CDR1 WSHSY, CDR2 SAAADI. The CDR3 runs 14 residues. The CDR3 nucleotides are TGCGCCAGCAGTGAAAGGGGAGGTAGTGAAAAACTGTTTTTT. This gives the protein CASSERGGSEKLFF.

In DNA form, the CDR3 reads TGTGCCAGCAGCATTCTGCAGGGCGGTGCTAACTATGGCTACACCTTC. Its translation: CASSILQGGANYGYTF. The chain couples TRBV13 to TRBJ1-2; TRBD1 might be the D (5 bases). From germline, CDR1 is PRHDT and CDR2 FYEKMQ (reference sequence). The CDR3 is made up of 16 amino acids. Trimming shortened V by 5 bases and J by 0 bases, and 16 bases separated the two germline ends.

This CDR3 is CASSYWGTSSYNEQFF. The CDR3 DNA reads as TGTGCCAGCAGTTACTGGGGGACTAGCTCCTACAATGAGCAGTTCTTC. The gene calls are TRBV6-2 or TRBV6-3 and TRBJ2-1, with 8 bases identical to TRBD2. Trimming at V came to 1 base and at J to 0 bases, leaving 2 bases not matched to a gene. The CDR3 has 16 amino acids. Germline-derived CDR1 and CDR2 are MNHEY and SVGEGT.

The CDR3 coding sequence is TGCGCCAGCAGCCTCGCGGGACAGGGTATAGAGCCCCAGCATTTT. Protein: CASSLAGQGIEPQHF. The rearrangement joins TRBV4-1 to TRBJ1-5; 9 bases align to TRBD1. J gave up 8 bases and V 4 bases, and 9 bases lay outside the gene matches. The CDR3 runs to 15 residues. The germline CDR1 and CDR2 sequences are MGHRA and YSYEKL.

The chain joins TRBV5-1 to TRBJ2-3; D may be TRBD1 or TRBD2 (6 bases each). V gave up 0 bases and J gave up 3 bases, with 14 bases separating them. The CDR3 sequence is 16 residues long. CDR1 is SGHRS, CDR2 YFSETQ, per germline. CDR3 in amino acids: CASSLGRGLGTDTQYF. The CDR3 nucleotides are TGCGCCAGCAGCTTGGGCCGGGGGCTAGGGACAGATACGCAGTATTTT.

The chain combines TRBV20-1 with TRBJ2-1, with D possibly called TRBD1 or TRBD2 (6 bases each). Germline CDR1 DFQATT, CDR2 SNEGSKA (reference sequence). The CDR3 spans 11 residues. V was shortened by 5 bases and J by 12 bases, with 14 bases between the two germline ends. The DNA of the CDR3 is TGCAGTGCTTCCGAGGGGGGCCCGCAGTTCTTC. It is translated as CSASEGGPQFF.

This clone was detected once. The chain recombines TRBV30 with TRBJ2-7; D perhaps matches TRBD1 (6 bases). The CDR3 length is 11 residues. Germline-derived CDR1 and CDR2 are GTSNPN and SVGIG (reference sequence). V lost 1 base and J 6 bases, leaving 7 bases between the germline ends. The CDR3 here is CAWSGRGEQYF. In nucleotides, the CDR3 is TGTGCCTGGAGTGGCAGGGGCGAGCAGTACTTC. The entire variable domain, with the rest obtained from reference TRBV30 and TRBJ2-7, is as follows: SQTIHQWPATLVQPVGSPLSLECTVEGTSNPNLYWYRQAAGRGLQLLFYSVGIGQISSEVPQNLSASRPQDRQFILSSKKLLLSDSGFYLCAWSGRGEQYFGPGTRLTVT.

The chain recombines TRBV11-2 with TRBJ2-7; D might be TRBD2 (6 bases). The CDR3 has 15 residues. Trimming shortened V by 5 bases and J by 1 base, and 15 bases separated the two germline ends. Germline V lookup: CDR1 SGHAT, CDR2 FQNNGV. This CDR3 is CASSPTGGGSYEQYF. CDR3 nucleotide sequence: TGTGCCAGCAGCCCAACTGGGGGAGGTTCCTACGAGCAGTACTTC.

This clone has a single count. V usage is TRBV30 and J usage is TRBJ2-7; TRBD1 agrees at 8 bases. CDR1 is GTSNPN and CDR2 is SVGIG in the germline V gene (reference sequence). The trim removed 3 bases at V and 7 bases at J, leaving 8 bases unmatched. This CDR3 is built from 13 residues. The CDR3, as DNA: TGTGCCTGGAGCGCCACCACAGGGGGTGAGCAGTACTTC. It is translated as CAWSATTGGEQYF. Variable domain in full (rest from reference TRBV30 and TRBJ2-7): SQTIHQWPATLVQPVGSPLSLECTVEGTSNPNLYWYRQAAGRGLQLLFYSVGIGQISSEVPQNLSASRPQDRQFILSSKKLLLSDSGFYLCAWSATTGGEQYFGPGTRLTVT.

The chain has TRBV4-1 and TRBJ2-3; TRBD1 matches at 10 bases. With 1 base clipped from V and 5 bases from J, the junction kept 6 bases outside the gene matches. The V gene's germline CDR1 is MGHRA and CDR2 YSYEKL. The CDR3 loop spans 16 amino acids. Here the CDR3 reads CASSQADRGRGDTQYF. CDR3 nucleotide sequence: TGCGCCAGCAGCCAAGCCGACAGGGGGCGGGGAGATACGCAGTATTTT.

The V gene is TRBV5-4, the J gene TRBJ2-7, with 11 bases lining up with TRBD2. V shed 2 bases and J 3 bases; nucleotides not matched to a gene: 7. Germline assignment: CDR1 SGHNT and CDR2 YYREEE (reference sequence). The CDR3 loop spans 16 amino acids. The CDR3 is CASSFGLAGNDYEQYF. CDR3 sequence (DNA): TGTGCCAGCAGCTTCGGACTAGCGGGTAACGACTACGAGCAGTACTTC.